Listed here is a single T cell receptor (beta chain). The target antigen is unknown. This entry belongs to a study of response to subunit inactivated influenza vaccine. Study-wide results and limits: Authors suggested few new T cells are recruited by each seasonal influenza vaccination.

This CDR3 contains 16 residues. V lost 0 bases and J 2 bases, leaving 11 bases between the germline ends. Germline CDR1 LNHDA, CDR2 SQIVND (reference sequence). TCRdb processed the RT-PCR reads anew with MiXCR; each CDR3 protein has one entry. In the table there are 600,000 to 850,000 distinct CDR3 sequences, approximately 15% of which are singletons. The sequence was obtained from a man aged 45-65 years who received an inactivated influenza vaccine. The V and J genes are TRBV19 and TRBJ1-5, with D possibly being TRBD1 (6 bases). The sample here was PBMCs from blood, taken 14 days before vaccination. CDR3 protein: CASSIEGGLGNQPQHF. CDR3 nucleotide sequence: TGTGCCAGTAGTATAGAAGGGGGGCTCGGCAATCAGCCCCAGCATTTT. Filled out from reference TRBV19 and TRBJ1-5, the complete variable domain reads DGGITQSPKYLFRKEGQNVTLSCEQNLNHDAMYWYRQDPGQGLRLIYYSQIVNDFQKGDIAEGYSVSREKKESFPLTVTSAQKNPTAFYLCASSIEGGLGNQPQHFGDGTRLSIL.